The rows below give T cell receptor beta chains drawn from one sample of a study of identical twins. TCRdb called the 5' RACE reads again in MiXCR, with one record for every CDR3 protein. Seen here are roughly 770,000 distinct CDR3 sequences, 15% to 20% observed once, and the top ten hold less than 15%. These records were also assigned to another study, of T cells expressing NK-cell markers.

Sequencing used PBMCs. These receptors were collected from a woman aged 18-29 years in good health. Both conserved end residues are part of each CDR3. A D gene is named only where the DNA matches it firmly. Some rows mark clone size as missing; the rest say once, few, many or name a class of expanded clone.

d_call clone_size j_call v_call cdr3_aa cdr3_nt
- few TRBJ2-3 TRBV7-3 CASSSRYTDTQYF TGTGCCAGCAGCTCAAGATACACAGATACGCAGTATTTT
- few TRBJ2-6 TRBV10-2 CASRYSSGANVLTF TGCGCCAGCAGATACAGCTCTGGGGCCAACGTCCTGACTTTC
- - TRBJ2-6 TRBV6-5 CASSYGISVQGANVLTF TGTGCCAGCAGCTACGGTATCAGCGTACAGGGGGCCAACGTCCTGACTTTC
- - TRBJ2-7 TRBV3-1 CASSQVSGGRVEQYF TGTGCCAGCAGCCAAGTATCCGGGGGCCGGGTCGAGCAGTACTTC
- - TRBJ1-2 TRBV15 CATSRDIVRGYTF TGTGCCACCAGCAGAGATATCGTACGTGGCTACACCTTC
- - TRBJ2-3 TRBV12-3/TRBV12-4 CASSWIPRTDTQYF TGTGCCAGCAGTTGGATCCCTAGGACAGATACGCAGTATTTT
- few TRBJ2-1 TRBV7-9 CASSLIHGDEQFF TGTGCCAGCAGCTTAATACATGGCGATGAGCAGTTCTTC
TRBD1 few TRBJ2-3 TRBV9 CASSPTAPGQTFTDTQYF TGTGCCAGCAGCCCCACCGCCCCGGGACAGACCTTTACAGATACGCAGTATTTT
- - TRBJ2-1 TRBV5-6 CASSPDRAGVNEQFF TGTGCCAGCAGCCCTGATCGGGCAGGGGTGAATGAGCAGTTCTTC
- - TRBJ2-2 TRBV12-3/TRBV12-4 CASRRLAGGRSGELFF TGTGCCAGCAGACGACTAGCAGGGGGTCGGTCCGGGGAGCTGTTTTTT
- many TRBJ1-2 TRBV12-3/TRBV12-4 CASRRLTGLGGYTF TGTGCCAGCAGGCGACTGACAGGTTTGGGTGGCTACACCTTC
- - TRBJ2-3 TRBV9 CASTRRERTDTQYF TGTGCCAGCACCCGGAGGGAGCGGACAGATACGCAGTATTTT
TRBD2 - TRBJ2-7 TRBV20-1 CSARDPLAGGAEQYF TGCAGTGCTAGAGATCCCCTAGCGGGAGGAGCCGAGCAGTACTTC
TRBD1 few TRBJ1-2 TRBV27 CASSQGVGYGYTF TGTGCCAGCAGTCAGGGGGTAGGGTATGGCTACACCTTC
- - TRBJ1-2 TRBV5-6 CASTRLGRGEIYGYTF TGTGCCAGTACTCGTCTGGGTCGCGGAGAGATCTATGGCTACACCTTC
- few TRBJ1-5 TRBV10-3 CAISEEGGQPQHF TGTGCCATCAGTGAGGAAGGAGGTCAGCCCCAGCATTTT
- few TRBJ1-5 TRBV25-1 CASSERAGSKPQHF TGTGCCAGCAGCGAAAGGGCAGGGTCGAAGCCCCAGCATTTT
- - TRBJ2-5 TRBV2 CASRAGYQETQYF TGTGCCAGCAGGGCAGGTTACCAAGAGACCCAGTACTTC
TRBD1 - TRBJ1-4 TRBV15 CATSRPGQGGEKLFF TGTGCCACCAGCAGGCCGGGACAGGGGGGCGAAAAACTGTTTTTT
- - TRBJ1-4 TRBV7-2 CASSLNSEKLFF TGTGCCAGCAGCTTAAATAGCGAAAAACTGTTTTTT
TRBD1 - TRBJ2-7 TRBV20-1 CCISSGTGALRGYEQYF TGCTGCATAAGCTCCGGGACAGGGGCCCTGAGGGGCTACGAGCAGTACTTC
- few TRBJ2-7 TRBV27 CASSLSGQFSYEQYF TGTGCCAGCAGTTTGAGCGGACAGTTCTCCTACGAGCAGTACTTC
TRBD2 once TRBJ2-7 TRBV6-1 CASSGLLAGVGEQYF TGTGCCAGCAGTGGGTTACTAGCGGGGGTCGGCGAGCAGTACTTC
- few TRBJ2-3 TRBV5-6 CASSRPDADTQYF TGTGCCAGCAGCCGCCCTGACGCAGATACGCAGTATTTT
- - TRBJ2-3 TRBV5-1 CASSFRLGKGTDTQYF TGCGCCAGCAGCTTTCGCCTCGGGAAAGGCACAGATACGCAGTATTTT
TRBD2 - TRBJ2-7 TRBV10-3 CAISGAGGADYEQYF TGTGCCATCAGTGGGGCCGGGGGGGCGGACTACGAGCAGTACTTC
TRBD2 - TRBJ2-7 TRBV27 CASSLLLPGGPGEQYF TGTGCCAGCAGTTTACTACTCCCGGGAGGGCCGGGGGAGCAGTACTTC
- once TRBJ1-6 TRBV7-9 CASRGGEDNSPLHF TGTGCCAGCCGCGGAGGGGAGGATAATTCACCCCTCCACTTT
TRBD2 few TRBJ2-7 TRBV6-1 CASRLGTSGSYEQYF TGTGCCAGCAGACTGGGGACTAGCGGATCCTACGAGCAGTACTTC
TRBD2 few TRBJ2-7 TRBV7-2 CASSEAGGGSYEQYF TGTGCCAGCAGCGAGGCCGGCGGGGGCTCCTACGAGCAGTACTTC
- - TRBJ2-7 TRBV20-1 CSAPDKSYEQYF TGCAGTGCGCCGGACAAATCCTACGAGCAGTACTTC
TRBD2 - TRBJ2-3 TRBV12-3/TRBV12-4 CASSLRGTTRADTQYF TGTGCCAGCAGTTTGCGCGGGACTACGAGGGCAGATACGCAGTATTTT
- - TRBJ2-5 TRBV5-1 CASSLEVEETQYF TGCGCCAGCAGCTTGGAGGTGGAAGAGACCCAGTACTTC
- - TRBJ1-1 TRBV15 CATSRDQAVNTEAFF TGTGCCACCAGCAGAGATCAGGCGGTGAACACTGAAGCTTTCTTT
- few TRBJ2-3 TRBV7-6 CASTHGPSTDTQYF TGTGCCAGCACTCATGGGCCGAGCACAGATACGCAGTATTTT
- - TRBJ1-1 TRBV9 CASSVAPHLNTEAFF TGTGCCAGCAGCGTAGCCCCCCATTTGAACACTGAAGCTTTCTTT
- - TRBJ2-7 TRBV12-3/TRBV12-4 CASSSTGPGGEQYF TGTGCCAGCAGTTCGACAGGGCCCGGGGGCGAGCAGTACTTC
TRBD1 few TRBJ2-6 TRBV10-3 CAIEDRQLSGANVLTF TGTGCCATAGAGGACAGGCAACTATCTGGGGCCAACGTCCTGACTTTC
TRBD2 few TRBJ2-1 TRBV12-3/TRBV12-4 CASSLTLAGVGGEQFF TGTGCCAGCAGTTTGACGTTAGCGGGAGTTGGGGGTGAGCAGTTCTTC
- - TRBJ2-1 TRBV29-1 CSVALNNEQFF TGCAGCGTTGCACTAAACAATGAGCAGTTCTTC
- few TRBJ2-1 TRBV10-3 CATLGGDEQFF TGTGCCACATTGGGGGGCGATGAGCAGTTCTTC
TRBD1 few TRBJ1-1 TRBV20-1 CSARDAGQGNTEAFF TGCAGTGCTAGAGACGCAGGACAGGGAAACACTGAAGCTTTCTTT
- once TRBJ2-7 TRBV7-2 CASRLTGTPNYEQYF TGTGCCAGCAGGCTGACCGGGACGCCCAACTACGAGCAGTACTTC
- - TRBJ2-1 TRBV19 CASRQTGTYNEQFF TGTGCCAGTAGACAGACCGGGACCTACAATGAGCAGTTCTTC
TRBD1 few TRBJ2-7 TRBV20-1 CSAPRTGVEQYF TGCAGTGCCCCCAGGACAGGGGTCGAGCAGTACTTC
- few TRBJ2-1 TRBV20-1 CSALAYEQFF TGCAGTGCCCTAGCTTATGAGCAGTTCTTC
TRBD1 - TRBJ1-1 TRBV5-1 CASSPRRTGGNTEAFF TGCGCCAGCAGCCCGCGACGTACAGGGGGAAATACTGAAGCTTTCTTT
- few TRBJ2-1 TRBV6-1 CASTRSWALGDEQFF TGTGCCAGCACCCGTAGTTGGGCGTTAGGGGATGAGCAGTTCTTC
- - TRBJ2-1 TRBV7-3 CASSLGHKKFF TGTGCCAGCAGCTTAGGACACAAGAAGTTCTTC
- many TRBJ2-1 TRBV5-1 CASSLSLGEQFF TGCGCCAGCAGCTTGTCCCTTGGTGAGCAGTTCTTC
TRBD2 few TRBJ2-4 TRBV20-1 CSAGGGKNIQYF TGCAGTGCCGGCGGGGGTAAAAACATTCAGTACTTC
- few TRBJ2-5 TRBV20-1 CSAHREGQETQYF TGCAGTGCCCACAGGGAGGGTCAAGAGACCCAGTACTTC
TRBD2 many TRBJ2-1 TRBV12-3/TRBV12-4 CASSLRTSGGNEQFF TGTGCCAGCAGTCTCAGGACTAGCGGAGGCAATGAGCAGTTCTTC
TRBD1 - TRBJ2-1 TRBV14 CASSQEDRKNTNNEQFF TGTGCCAGCAGCCAAGAGGACAGGAAAAATACCAACAATGAGCAGTTCTTC
- many TRBJ2-2 TRBV12-3/TRBV12-4 CASSPPSDTGELFF TGTGCCAGCAGTCCCCCGAGTGACACCGGGGAGCTGTTTTTT
TRBD2 few TRBJ2-1 TRBV20-1 CSARDARGLAGRSSYNEQFF TGCAGTGCTAGAGACGCCCGCGGGCTAGCGGGACGAAGCTCCTACAATGAGCAGTTCTTC
TRBD1 - TRBJ1-1 TRBV5-6 CASSLKGAGTEAFF TGTGCCAGCAGCCTAAAGGGGGCGGGAACTGAAGCTTTCTTT
TRBD1 few TRBJ2-5 TRBV20-1 CSARRGQSVGTQYF TGCAGTGCTAGACGGGGACAGTCGGTCGGGACCCAGTACTTC
TRBD2 - TRBJ2-7 TRBV27 CASQPRLLAGGIYF TGTGCCAGCCAGCCTCGACTACTAGCGGGAGGTATATACTTC
TRBD2 - TRBJ2-4 TRBV9 CASTPLAGGPKNIQYF TGTGCCAGCACCCCACTAGCGGGAGGGCCCAAAAACATTCAGTACTTC